The clone carrying this TCR beta chain occurred once. Antigen unknown. Sequencing of the DNA from cultured CD4+ T cells was carried out with the Oncomine TCR Beta short-read assay. MiXCR, applied by TCRdb to the PCR reads, yields one record per CDR3 protein. The top ten hold roughly 6.3% of the sample, which has about 20,000 distinct CDR3 sequences, roughly 50% seen once. Documented treatment: approximately nine-day PBMC culture with coronavirus spike peptide pools or control peptides (ViraFEST assay). These data come from a study of vaccination and CD4 T cells after COVID-19. Overall study context: Post-COVID draws followed diagnosis by a median around 95 days (range 35 to 161). Overlapping spike pools from SARS-CoV-2 and HCoV-NL63, HCoV-OC43 and HCoV-229E served as culture stimuli. In the control cultures, a CEFX pool, an HIV-1 Nef pool, or no peptide was supplied.

Trimming pared 4 bases from V and 11 bases from J, leaving 24 bases between. Germline CDR1 is SGHNT and CDR2 is YYREEE (reference sequence). The CDR3 contains 15 residues. The clonotype comes from a human donor who had recovered from COVID-19. Material for sequencing was CD4+ T cells from blood, cultured in vitro. This chain links TRBV5-4 with TRBJ1-1; possible D gene TRBD1, 5 bases. The CDR3 bases are TGTGCCAGCAGCCCTAGGCGACAGCGAGGTTATCCGGCTTTCTTT. This encodes CASSPRRQRGYPAFF.